The T cell receptor beta chain described here comes from a study of T-cell memory formation after mild COVID-19. It was 5'RACE with constant-segment primers that produced the TCR alpha and TCR beta cDNA libraries, which carried sample barcodes and UMIs. From the 5' RACE reads, TCRdb called clonotypes with MiXCR, one entry per CDR3 protein. The table records 300,000 or so distinct CDR3 sequences, 16% of them present only once. Study results and limitations: Several responding clones turned up in pre-infection memory, indicating that cross-reactive memory may have taken part. CD8+ contracting clones occupied EMRA, while CD4+ ones occupied mainly CM and EM.

This clonotype was counted only a few times. No antigen is known for it. The CDR3 extends over 17 amino acids. Trimming took 0 bases from V and 5 from J; bases not matched to a gene: 12. In germline, CDR1 is SGHRS, CDR2 YFSETQ. Input material: PBMCs or a T cell subset sorted from them (not recorded which). J is TRBJ2-7 and V is TRBV5-1, with 9 positions matching TRBD1. The source is a man aged 18 to 29 who had mild COVID-19 (a few samples of this study predate the infection). Cell type and time point are not known. The chain's CDR3 is CASSLACSGQGINEQYV. CDR3 in DNA: TGCGCCAGCAGCTTGGCGTGTTCAGGACAGGGGATTAACGAGCAGTACGTC.